What follows are 30 T cell receptor beta chains derived from one specimen sequenced in a study of blood T cell repertoires in COVID-19. Sequenced by immunoSEQ multiplex PCR; TCRdb stores in-frame clones only, minus some. The top ten clones hold approximately 11% of a sample with about 160,000 clones, about 81% of them seen once. Sequencing used peripheral blood. These TCRs come from a human donor in a cohort sampled during active COVID-19.

The chain recombines TRBV10-2 with TRBJ2-3; 11 nucleotides agree with TRBD2. The length of the CDR3 is 15 residues. V gave up 9 bases and J gave up 2 bases; unmatched junction bases: 7. Germline V gene lookup returns CDR1 WSHSY and CDR2 SAAADI. This chain's CDR3 is CASRLAGLSTDTQYF. The CDR3 nucleotides are TGCGCCAGTCGACTAGCGGGGCTATCCACAGATACGCAGTATTTT.

The chain recombines TRBV28 with TRBJ1-1; D uncertain. The length of the CDR3 is 13 residues. The germline CDR1 and CDR2 sequences are MDHEN and SYDVKM. The germline V and J ends were trimmed by 9 bases and 0 bases, with 11 bases remaining between them. CDR3: CASVANMNTEAFF. In DNA form, the CDR3 reads TGTGCCAGTGTAGCAAACATGAACACTGAAGCTTTCTTT.

The chain is built from TRBV2 and TRBJ2-1; a weak D match, TRBD1 (6 bases). CDR1 SNHLY and CDR2 FYNNEI come from the germline V gene. The CDR3 extends over 12 amino acids. V lost 5 bases to trimming and J lost 12 bases, with 14 bases between them. CDR3: CASSRGSDGQFF. DNA of the CDR3: TGTGCCAGCAGTAGGGGGAGTGATGGGCAGTTCTTC.

This clone was seen once. V and J are TRBV18 and TRBJ2-5; 10 bases match TRBD1. V lost 7 bases to trimming and J lost 5 bases; unmatched junction nucleotides: 4. CDR3 length: 13 amino acids. Germline loops: CDR1 KGHSH, CDR2 LQKENI. The CDR3 protein is CASLPDRGETQYF. In DNA form, the CDR3 reads TGTGCCAGCTTACCGGACAGGGGGGAGACCCAGTACTTC.

The chain employs TRBV21-1 and TRBJ1-6; the table names TRBD1, a call not compared with the DNA. TRBV21-1 is recorded as a pseudogene. The CDR3 has 18 residues. The CDR3 bases are TGTGCCAGCAGCAAATCAAGAGGGGGCGCTGCCTATAATTCACCCCTCCACTTT. Amino acid sequence: CASSKSRGGAAYNSPLHF.

The CDR3 protein is CSAPKRETQYF. The CDR3 DNA reads TGCAGTGCCCCAAAGCGGGAGACCCAGTACTTC. J is TRBJ2-5 and V is TRBV20-1, with a possible D match to TRBD2 (5 bases). The V gene lost 6 bases and the J gene lost 5 bases, with 10 bases spanning the gap. The CDR3 has 11 amino acids. The V gene's germline CDR1 is DFQATT and CDR2 SNEGSKA (reference sequence).

The rearrangement uses TRBV6-6 and TRBJ1-4; 7 bases fit TRBD1. This CDR3 is 16 amino acids long. V lost 6 bases and J lost 5; bases outside the gene matches: 12. Germline CDR1 reads MNHNY; CDR2 reads SVGAGI (reference sequence). The CDR3 DNA sequence: TGTGCCAGCAGCCCTAGGCCGGGACAGCAGAATGAAAAACTGTTTTTT. Translation gives CASSPRPGQQNEKLFF.

The chain uses TRBV7-9 and TRBJ1-4, with a possible D match to TRBD1 (6 bases). The V end was cut by 2 bases, the J end by 8 bases, with 12 bases between. This CDR3 is built from 14 residues. From germline, CDR1 is SEHNR and CDR2 FQNEAQ (reference sequence). The CDR3 reads CASSLLAGQEKLFF. In DNA form, the CDR3 reads TGTGCCAGCAGCTTATTAGCAGGACAGGAAAAACTGTTTTTT.

The rearrangement uses TRBV2 and TRBJ1-6, with unresolved D. V was cut by 3 bases and J by 10 bases, with 4 bases left in between. Germline V gene lookup returns CDR1 SNHLY and CDR2 FYNNEI. The CDR3 covers 11 residues. The CDR3 DNA is TGTGCCAGCAGTGAGAGGTCACCCCTCCACTTT. Protein sequence: CASSERSPLHF.

This clone was seen many times. The rearrangement uses TRBV27 and TRBJ1-5; D call uncertain. The CDR3 runs 13 residues. The V gene lost 4 bases and the J gene lost 2 bases, with 6 bases spanning the gap. CDR1 is MNHEY and CDR2 is SMNVEV in the germline V gene (reference sequence). In DNA, the CDR3 is TGTGCCAGCAGTTATCGAGGCAATCAGCCCCAGCATTTT. This gives the protein CASSYRGNQPQHF.

This clone showed up just a few times. The V gene is TRBV6-5, the J gene TRBJ2-7, with a tentative D call TRBD2 (5 bases). This CDR3 comprises 12 residues. Deletions cut 6 bases from V and 0 bases from J, with 6 bases between. Germline CDR1 MNHEY, CDR2 SVGAGI. CDR3 sequence: CASRGSSYEQYF. As DNA, the CDR3 is TGTGCCAGCAGAGGGAGCTCCTACGAGCAGTACTTC.

This sequence joins TRBV28 and TRBJ2-1; 11 bases are shared with TRBD2. The germline gives CDR1 MDHEN, CDR2 SYDVKM. The CDR3 sequence is 15 residues long. Trimming cost V 7 bases and J 6 bases; bases outside gene matches: 8. The CDR3 protein is CASNTIAGGANEQFF. CDR3 DNA sequence: TGTGCCAGCAACACGATAGCGGGGGGGGCCAATGAGCAGTTCTTC.

This sequence joins TRBV4-3 and TRBJ2-5; D gene unclear. The length of the CDR3 is 17 residues. Trimming shortened V by 1 base and J by 1 base, and 16 bases separated the two germline ends. CDR1 and CDR2 (germline): LGHNA, YSLEER. Written as DNA, the CDR3 is TGCGCCAGCAGCCAAGCGGTCTCCCCCATTCCCCAAGAGACCCAGTACTTC. This encodes CASSQAVSPIPQETQYF.

The chain carries TRBV21-1 and TRBJ1-2; the table names TRBD1, a call not compared with the DNA. TRBV21-1 is an annotated pseudogene. The CDR3 covers 13 residues. CDR3 sequence (DNA): TGTGCCAGCAGCCAATACAGTAACTATGGCTACACCTTC. This gives the protein CASSQYSNYGYTF.

The CDR3 loop is CASSLGVSSGRIRAGEQFF. For the CDR3, the DNA is TGTGCCAGCAGCTTGGGGGTGTCTAGCGGGAGGATCCGGGCAGGGGAGCAGTTCTTC. This rearrangement joins TRBV7-2 to TRBJ2-1; TRBD2 matches at 11 bases. The germline gives CDR1 SGHTA, CDR2 FQGNSA. J lost 10 bases, V lost 3 bases, and 20 bases had no gene match. CDR3 length equals 19 residues. The whole variable domain, remainder taken from reference TRBV7-2 and TRBJ2-1, is GAGVSQSPSNKVTEKGKDVELRCDPISGHTALYWYRQSLGQGLEFLIYFQGNSAPDKSGLPSDRFSAERTGGSVSTLTIQRTQQEDSAVYLCASSLGVSSGRIRAGEQFFGPGTRLTVL.

This chain connects TRBV3-1 (or the pseudogene TRBV3-2) to TRBJ2-6; D is unresolved. The V gene lost 4 bases and the J gene lost 0 bases, with 7 bases spanning the gap. The germline V gene has CDR1 LGHDT and CDR2 YNNKEL (reference sequence). CDR3 length: 15 amino acids. The chain's CDR3 is CASSLRSSGANVLTF. DNA for the CDR3: TGTGCCAGCAGCCTCCGGTCCTCTGGGGCCAACGTCCTGACTTTC.

The gene calls are TRBV2 and TRBJ2-1, with 7 bases lining up with TRBD2. Germline values: CDR1 SNHLY, CDR2 FYNNEI. V was clipped by 8 bases and J by 5 bases; unmatched bases: 9. This CDR3 contains 14 residues. The CDR3 loop is CASCWLAVNNEQFF. The CDR3 DNA is TGTGCCAGCTGTTGGCTAGCGGTAAACAATGAGCAGTTCTTC.

The V gene is TRBV15, the J gene TRBJ2-7; the match to TRBD2 covers 13 bases. The V gene's germline CDR1 is LNHNV and CDR2 YYDKDF (reference sequence). V dropped 0 bases and J dropped 4; count of bases not matched to a gene: 6. There are 17 residues in the CDR3. For the CDR3, the DNA is TGTGCCACCAGCAGAGAGAGGACTAGCGGGAGCAGGTACGAGCAGTACTTC. Its protein product is CATSRERTSGSRYEQYF.

The V gene is TRBV7-2, the J gene TRBJ2-2, with TRBD2 matching 9 bases. CDR3 length: 16 residues. The V and J ends lost 6 bases and 3 bases, in that order; junction bases with no gene match: 8. Germline V CDR1 and CDR2: SGHTA, FQGNSA. The CDR3 DNA is TGTGCCAGCAGACTCAGCGGGGGGCTGTACACCGGGGAGCTGTTTTTT. Residues: CASRLSGGLYTGELFF.

In this sample, this clone turned up once. The rearrangement uses TRBV6-1 and TRBJ1-4, with 7 bases lining up with TRBD1. With 2 bases clipped from V and 7 bases from J, the junction kept 7 bases outside the gene matches. Germline V gene sequence: CDR1 MNHNS, CDR2 SASEGT. The CDR3 is 15 amino acids. In nucleotides, the CDR3 is TGTGCCAGCAGTGAATTAAAAGGGGGCGGTGAAAAACTGTTTTTT. Translating it yields CASSELKGGGEKLFF.

CDR3 nucleotides: TGTGCCAGCAGTTACTCAGGAGAATATAATTCACCCCTCCACTTT. As protein: CASSYSGEYNSPLHF. This sequence joins TRBV6-5 and TRBJ1-6; D gene ambiguous. V lost 0 bases, J lost 4 bases, and 7 bases lay in between. The CDR3 is 15 amino acids. Germline values: CDR1 MNHEY, CDR2 SVGAGI.

The V gene is TRBV6-2 or TRBV6-3, the J gene TRBJ2-7; TRBD1 aligns across 10 bases. Unmatched junction bases numbered 5, after V lost 6 bases and J lost 3 bases. Germline values: CDR1 MNHEY, CDR2 SVGEGT. This CDR3 contains 14 residues. CDR3 sequence reads: CASSKGQGYYEQYF. In DNA form, the CDR3 reads TGTGCCAGCAGCAAGGGACAGGGGTACTACGAGCAGTACTTC.

Only one count was recorded for this clone. The chain is built from TRBV7-2 and TRBJ2-3; 7 bases line up with TRBD1. CDR3 size: 15 residues. J was trimmed by 0 bases and V by 5 bases; bases with no gene match: 5. Germline V lookup: CDR1 SGHTA, CDR2 FQGNSA. The CDR3 here is CASSQDRLSTDTQYF. CDR3 nucleotides: TGTGCCAGCAGCCAGGACAGGCTTAGCACAGATACGCAGTATTTT.

This chain links TRBV9 with TRBJ2-7, with 13 bases lining up with TRBD2. Germline assignment: CDR1 SGDLS and CDR2 YYNGEE. CDR3 length equals 18 residues. Unmatched junction bases numbered 8, after V lost 2 bases and J lost 0 bases. The CDR3 loop is CASSVPLAGGISSYEQYF. For the CDR3, the DNA is TGTGCCAGCAGCGTCCCACTAGCGGGAGGGATAAGCTCCTACGAGCAGTACTTC.

This clone has only a few counts. The rearrangement links TRBV6-5 to TRBJ1-1; D ambiguous. V lost 2 bases and J lost 0, with 10 bases in between. The CDR3 runs 15 residues. The germline CDR1 and CDR2 sequences are MNHEY and SVGAGI. CDR3 nucleotides: TGTGCCAGCAGTTACGGAAACCTAGTGAACACTGAAGCTTTCTTT. This translates into CASSYGNLVNTEAFF.

This clone was detected many times. V usage is TRBV7-8 and J usage is TRBJ1-3; D is undetermined. The ends were cut back, 7 bases at V and 0 bases at J, with 16 bases in the middle. Germline V gene sequence: CDR1 SGHVS, CDR2 FQNEAQ. The CDR3 loop spans 16 amino acids. Written as DNA, the CDR3 is TGTGCCAGCACCTTTGGCGAGGGTAGCTCTGGAAACACCATATATTTT. This codes for CASTFGEGSSGNTIYF.

The V and J genes are TRBV3-1 (or the pseudogene TRBV3-2) and TRBJ2-5; weak D call: TRBD2 (5 bases). V dropped 4 bases and J dropped 6 bases, with 12 bases sitting between them. The CDR3 runs to 13 residues. Germline V lookup: CDR1 LGHDT, CDR2 YNNKEL (reference sequence). CDR3 in DNA: TGTGCCAGCAGCCCAACTAGGATCCAGACCCAGTACTTC. As protein: CASSPTRIQTQYF.

The chain couples TRBV10-3 to TRBJ2-3, with D possibly TRBD2 on 6 matching bases. V was pared by 7 bases and J by 5 bases, with 13 bases between. There are 13 residues in the CDR3. Looked up from germline, CDR1 is ENHRY and CDR2 is SYGVKD. The CDR3 reads CAITTQEGDTQYF. The CDR3 DNA follows: TGTGCCATCACCACCCAGGAGGGAGATACGCAGTATTTT.

The sample holds one count of this clone. The rearrangement links TRBV29-1 to TRBJ2-7, with D possibly being TRBD1 (6 bases). The V gene lost 5 bases and the J gene lost 1 base, with 12 bases spanning the gap. The CDR3 is 13 amino acids. Germline V gene lookup returns CDR1 SQVTM and CDR2 ANQGSEA. The CDR3 nucleotides are TGCAGCGTTAGTGGGGGCCAGTCCTACGAGCAGTACTTC. As protein: CSVSGGQSYEQYF.

The V gene is TRBV5-1, the J gene TRBJ2-2; no clear D gene. Germline assignment: CDR1 SGHRS and CDR2 YFSETQ. The V end was cut by 3 bases, the J end by 7 bases, with 13 bases between. This CDR3 comprises 14 residues. The CDR3 here is CASSSTLTDGELFF. CDR3 in DNA: TGCGCCAGCAGCTCGACACTGACGGACGGGGAGCTGTTTTTT.